This TCR beta chain derives from a study of OX40 agonist ivuxolimab in advanced cancers. About the investigation overall: Ivuxolimab was an agonistic, fully human IgG2 monoclonal antibody directed against OX40 (CD134), a costimulatory receptor. Intravenous ivuxolimab was administered to patients every 2 weeks at six dose levels: 0.01, 0.1, 0.3, 1.5, 3 and 10 mg/kg. Of the roughly 52 patients in dose escalation, about 19 had hepatocellular carcinoma, approximately 15 had melanoma, 9 had renal cell carcinoma and 9 had head and neck cancer. In the dose-escalation cohort, 82.7% of patients were male, and the mean age was approximately 60 years, with a range of roughly 20 to 80. Prior anti-PD-1, anti-PD-L1 or anti-CTLA-4 therapy was permitted, and checkpoint inhibitors had been received by about two fifths of dose-escalation patients. Partial responses occurred in three dose-escalation patients, of whom one had hepatocellular carcinoma and two had cutaneous melanoma. Peripheral TCRbeta sequencing was intended to test whether TCR sequence diversity was altered and clonal T-cell expansion was caused by ivuxolimab. The paper reports the monotherapy dose-escalation portion (N of about 47 patients) of the phase I ivuxolimab trial.

To sequence the TCRbeta CDR3 region, genomic DNA was isolated from the sorted cells. The immunoSEQ Assay was used to sequence the TCRbeta CDR3 regions. Here the immuneACCESS table is served through TCRdb, limited to in-frame sequences with V and J called. Missing clones are a known gap in these copies; in checked studies unresolved V genes cover under half, and the rest lacks a known reason. The sample data list some 57,000 clones, and about 90% of these were observed just once. Together, the top ten hold 5% to 5.5% of the sample. The trial excluded patients who had a history of autoimmune disease or who were on systemic immunosuppression. Peripheral blood for TCR sequencing was collected from all dose cohorts at baseline, on cycle 4 day 1, and on cycle 7 day 1. The samples were drawn from a first-in-human, open-label, multicenter phase I dose-escalation trial of ivuxolimab. Adults with locally advanced or metastatic melanoma, renal cell carcinoma, hepatocellular carcinoma or head and neck squamous cell carcinoma were enrolled in the trial. Before TCR sequencing, CD4+ T cells and CD8+ T cells from peripheral blood were sorted into separate populations.

Turning to this clone: What antigen it recognizes has not been identified. Base qualities are not recorded, but no much larger clone differs from it by a single base.

The paper as a whole reports these results and caveats: In partial responders in the 0.1-3.0 mg/kg groups, normalized peripheral clonal expansion was found to be among the lowest, especially among CD8+ T cells. The antigen specificity of the clonally expanded peripheral T cells was not determined. Low levels of normalized T-cell clonal expansion were also shown by some nonresponding patients. On average, CD8+ T cells showed more expanded clones than CD4+ T cells after ivuxolimab. Clonal expansion of both CD4+ and CD8+ blood T cells was observed from baseline to week 6 at doses 0.1 to 3.0 mg/kg.

According to the germline V gene, CDR1 reads SQVTM and CDR2 reads ANQGSEA. V drops 7 bases and J drops 2 bases, leaving 14 bases in between. Including cysteine and phenylalanine, the CDR3 has 13 amino acids. Solely the CDR3 DNA is kept, with 39 bases framed from the first base. The source was CD4+ or CD8+ T cells sorted from blood, collected in a trial of the OX40 agonist ivuxolimab. In this chain, TRBV29-1 is recombined with TRBJ1-2; TRBD1 is a weak D gene call, 6 bases matching. This sequence originates from an adult with an advanced solid tumor such as melanoma, head and neck, liver or kidney cancer. The CDR3 loop reads CSAKDSPNYGYTF. DNA sequence: TGCAGCGCCAAGGACAGCCCGAACTATGGCTACACCTTC.